A single sample is the source of the 20 T cell receptor beta chains below, sequenced in a study of vaccination and CD4 T cells after COVID-19. Indicated treatment: approximately 10-day PBMC culture with coronavirus spike peptide pools or control peptides (ViraFEST assay). An Oncomine TCR Beta short-read assay was used to sequence the DNA from cultured CD4+ T cells. TCRdb independently ran MiXCR on the PCR reads; one entry per CDR3 protein. The data hold tens of thousands of distinct CDR3 sequences, with under 65% observed a single time. These receptors have no identified antigens. Sequencing input: CD4+ T cells from blood, cultured in vitro. The receptors here all came from a human donor who had recovered from COVID-19.

This clonotype was recorded a few times. J is TRBJ1-2 and V is TRBV6-1; D is perhaps TRBD1 (5 bases). Germline loops: CDR1 MNHNS, CDR2 SASEGT. V lost 6 bases and J lost 2, with 10 bases in between. The CDR3 consists of 13 residues. This CDR3 reads CASSPRANYGYTF. In nucleotides, the CDR3 is TGTGCCAGCAGCCCCAGGGCCAACTATGGCTACACCTTC.

This clonotype has only one observation. As DNA, the CDR3 is TGTGCCAGCAGCCGTAGCGGGGGCCTCTCCTACGAGCAGTACTTC. Protein: CASSRSGGLSYEQYF. This rearrangement joins TRBV7-2 to TRBJ2-7; the match to TRBD2 covers 9 bases. J lost 0 bases, V lost 5 bases, and 5 bases had no gene match. Germline-derived CDR1 and CDR2 are SGHTA and FQGNSA. The CDR3 extends over 15 amino acids. Variable domain in full (rest from reference TRBV7-2 and TRBJ2-7): GAGVSQSPSNKVTEKGKDVELRCDPISGHTALYWYRQSLGQGLEFLIYFQGNSAPDKSGLPSDRFSAERTGGSVSTLTIQRTQQEDSAVYLCASSRSGGLSYEQYFGPGTRLTVT.

The CDR3 spells CSARENSGETQYF. As DNA, the CDR3 is TGCAGTGCTAGAGAGAATAGCGGGGAGACCCAGTACTTC. The genes are TRBV20-1 and TRBJ2-5; 7 nucleotides agree with TRBD2. The CDR3 consists of 13 residues. Germline CDR1 reads DFQATT; CDR2 reads SNEGSKA (reference sequence). V shed 0 bases, J shed 5 bases, and the junction held 3 bases outside the gene matches.

The chain has TRBV5-1 and TRBJ1-1; a possible D gene is TRBD1 (5 bases). Germline V CDR1 and CDR2: SGHRS, YFSETQ. The CDR3 has 14 residues. Trimming pared 0 bases from V and 1 base from J, leaving 7 bases between. DNA for the CDR3: TGCGCCAGCAGCTTGGGGGGGAAGAACACTGAAGCTTTCTTT. Translating gives CASSLGGKNTEAFF.

The V gene is TRBV11-3, the J gene TRBJ1-1; 9 nucleotides align to TRBD1. From germline, CDR1 is SGHNT and CDR2 YENEEA. V lost 5 bases, J lost 3 bases, and 13 bases stayed unmatched. The length of the CDR3 is 17 residues. DNA for the CDR3: TGTGCCAGCAGCCCAATCGGGACAGGGACGGGCGACACTGAAGCTTTCTTT. This encodes CASSPIGTGTGDTEAFF.

This chain uses TRBV20-1 with TRBJ2-1; no clear D. Trimming pared 4 bases from V and 1 base from J, leaving 14 bases between. The germline V gene encodes CDR1 DFQATT and CDR2 SNEGSKA (reference sequence). There are 15 residues in the CDR3. DNA of the CDR3: TGCAGTGCTACCTCTCAACTAAAATCCTACAATGAGCAGTTCTTC. Encoded protein: CSATSQLKSYNEQFF.

Here the CDR3 DNA reads TGCGCCAGCAGCTTGAACTCGTTCCCAGGGGATGGCTACACCTTC. This translates into CASSLNSFPGDGYTF. This chain links TRBV5-1 with TRBJ1-2; TRBD1 is a possible D gene (6 bases). The V end lost 1 base, the J end lost 6 bases, and 16 bases lay between the germline ends. CDR1 is SGHRS, CDR2 YFSETQ, per germline. The CDR3 length is 15 residues. The full variable domain, in which reference TRBV5-1 and TRBJ1-2 provide the parts outside the CDR3, is KAGVTQTPRYLIKTRGQQVTLSCSPISGHRSVSWYQQTPGQGLQFLFEYFSETQRNKGNFPGRFSGRQFSNSRSEMNVSTLELGDSALYLCASSLNSFPGDGYTFGSGTRLTVV.

V usage is TRBV19 and J usage is TRBJ1-1; no clear D. The CDR3 extends over 15 amino acids. CDR1 and CDR2 (germline): LNHDA, SQIVND (reference sequence). V dropped 4 bases and J dropped 5 bases, with 17 bases sitting between them. In DNA form, the CDR3 reads TGTGCCAGTAGTAACCAAGGGTACGTCGGGACTGAAGCTTTCTTT. It is translated as CASSNQGYVGTEAFF.

This chain joins TRBV7-9 and TRBJ2-7, with 7 nucleotides matching TRBD2. With V trimmed by 2 bases and J by 2 bases, 12 bases remained unmatched. This CDR3 is 17 amino acids long. Germline CDR1 SEHNR, CDR2 FQNEAQ (reference sequence). The CDR3 sequence is CASSLRGGAQDPYEQYF. The DNA of the CDR3 is TGTGCCAGCAGCTTAAGGGGAGGGGCTCAAGATCCCTACGAGCAGTACTTC.

The CDR3: CASSVGTANTGELFF. CDR3 nucleotides: TGTGCCAGCAGCGTGGGGACAGCGAACACCGGGGAGCTGTTTTTT. The chain carries TRBV7-9 and TRBJ2-2, with TRBD1 matching 7 bases. V lost 5 bases, J lost 0 bases, and 3 bases stayed unmatched. The germline V gene encodes CDR1 SEHNR and CDR2 FQNEAQ (reference sequence). This CDR3 comprises 15 residues.

The chain carries TRBV7-9 and TRBJ1-1, with D unresolved. Germline-derived CDR1 and CDR2 are SEHNR and FQNEAQ (reference sequence). CDR3 length equals 15 residues. Trimming left V 5 bases short and J 11 bases short, with 24 bases between. CDR3 DNA sequence: TGTGCCAGCAGCCCCGCCTCAAGGGCCAGGATTTCGGCTTTCTTT. Translated, it gives CASSPASRARISAFF. Full variable domain (rest looked up from reference TRBV7-9 and TRBJ1-1): DTGVSQNPRHKITKRGQNVTFRCDPISEHNRLYWYRQTLGQGPEFLTYFQNEAQLEKSRLLSDRFSAERPKGSFSTLEIQRTEQGDSAMYLCASSPASRARISAFFGQGTRLTVV.

The chain combines TRBV6-1 with TRBJ1-1; 7 bases are a match to TRBD1. V gave up 3 bases and J gave up 11 bases; unmatched junction bases: 9. The CDR3 is 13 residues long. CDR1 is MNHNS and CDR2 is SASEGT in the germline V gene. The DNA for the CDR3 is TGTGCCAGCAGTGACCGACAGGGCGCGGTTGCTTTCTTT. This gives the protein CASSDRQGAVAFF.

The J gene is TRBJ2-3, the V gene TRBV27; perhaps TRBD2 as D (5 bases). The CDR3 is 17 residues long. The ends were cut back, 6 bases at V and 4 bases at J, with 23 bases in the middle. Germline V CDR1 and CDR2: MNHEY, SMNVEV (reference sequence). In DNA, the CDR3 is TGTGCCAGCAGACTGACTACCACGGAGGCCGAGGCAGATACGCAGTATTTT. Its translation is CASRLTTTEAEADTQYF.

The gene calls are TRBV11-3 and TRBJ1-2; tentatively, D is TRBD1 (6 bases). Germline-derived CDR1 and CDR2 are SGHNT and YENEEA. The CDR3 runs 13 residues. The V end lost 5 bases, the J end lost 7 bases, and 14 bases lay between the germline ends. The CDR3 coding sequence is TGTGCCAGCAGCGCGGGGGGGGGCCGTGGCTACACCTTC. Its protein is CASSAGGGRGYTF.

The rearrangement joins TRBV20-1 to TRBJ2-3; TRBD2 matches at 13 bases. V was clipped by 4 bases and J by 3 bases; unmatched bases: 10. Germline V lookup: CDR1 DFQATT, CDR2 SNEGSKA (reference sequence). The length of the CDR3 is 17 residues. The CDR3 is CSAIGTSGMWETDTQYF. In nucleotides, the CDR3 is TGCAGTGCTATAGGGACTAGCGGGATGTGGGAGACAGATACGCAGTATTTT.

The chain employs TRBV12-3 or TRBV12-4 and TRBJ1-1, with D unclear. CDR3 size: 14 residues. Trimming stripped 8 bases from V and 0 bases from J, with 13 bases between. The chain's CDR3 is CASARGYVNTEAFF. The CDR3 DNA reads TGTGCCAGCGCCCGGGGTTATGTGAACACTGAAGCTTTCTTT.

J is TRBJ1-2 and V is TRBV18, with 9 nucleotides matching TRBD1. V lost 0 bases, J lost 4 bases, and 9 bases stayed unmatched. The germline gives CDR1 KGHSH, CDR2 LQKENI. The CDR3 spans 17 residues. The CDR3 bases are TGTGCCAGCTCACCACCGGGACAGGGCCATTCGGGCTATGGCTACACCTTC. The encoded protein is CASSPPGQGHSGYGYTF.

The CDR3 sequence: CSARTSGNTIYF. Written as DNA, the CDR3 is TGCAGTGCTAGGACCTCTGGAAACACCATATATTTT. The chain is built from TRBV20-1 and TRBJ1-3; D not resolved. Germline CDR1 reads DFQATT; CDR2 reads SNEGSKA (reference sequence). This CDR3 comprises 12 residues. The V end was cut by 3 bases, the J end by 0 bases, with 3 bases between.

The chain uses TRBV10-3 and TRBJ2-1; D may be TRBD2 (6 bases). The CDR3 length is 15 residues. Trimming cost V 5 bases and J 1 base, with 12 bases left between them. Germline assignment: CDR1 ENHRY and CDR2 SYGVKD. This CDR3 is CAISSSAGSYNEQFF. The CDR3 DNA sequence: TGTGCCATCAGTTCTAGCGCCGGGTCCTACAATGAGCAGTTCTTC.

V is TRBV12-5 and J is TRBJ1-2, with D possibly being TRBD1 (5 bases). CDR1 is LGHNT and CDR2 is FRNRAP in the germline V gene. V was clipped by 0 bases and J by 1 base, with 12 bases between them. The CDR3 contains 16 residues. CDR3 in amino acids: CASGLVRQTVNYGYTF. CDR3 in DNA: TGTGCTAGTGGTTTGGTACGACAGACAGTTAACTATGGCTACACCTTC.